This TCR beta chain was sequenced for a study of cytomegalovirus exposure and HLA in healthy donors. Broader study findings: CMV antigen specificity of a few CMV-associated chains was confirmed in vitro.

About this clone: Its antigen remains unidentified.

Profiled with immunoSEQ multiplex PCR; TCRdb holds only in-frame clones, not every one. Here the sample spans 140,000 or so clones, roughly nine tenths being singletons. CDR1 and CDR2 from the germline V gene are SGHNT and YYREEE (reference sequence). With V trimmed by 4 bases and J by 0 bases, 10 bases remained unmatched. There are 18 residues in the CDR3. The chain joins TRBV5-4 to TRBJ2-1; 10 bases match TRBD2. The specimen was PBMCs. This TCR derives from a woman aged 18-29 years in good health and CMV-seropositive. DNA for the CDR3: TGTGCCAGCAGCCTGACCCAACTAGCGGGGAGCTCCTACAATGAGCAGTTCTTC. Translated: CASSLTQLAGSSYNEQFF. Filled out from reference TRBV5-4 and TRBJ2-1, the complete variable domain reads ETGVTQSPTHLIKTRGQQVTLRCSSQSGHNTVSWYQQALGQGPQFIFQYYREEENGRGNFPPRFSGLQFPNYSSELNVNALELDDSALYLCASSLTQLAGSSYNEQFFGPGTRLTVL.